This T cell receptor beta chain comes out of a study of shared clonotypes between healthy human individuals (dated by TCRdb to 2018 to 2020). In the study overall: The cohort comprised two women and three men aged 18 to 49 years. To increase sequencing depth and limit assay-specific biases, different laboratories used diverse techniques to prepare libraries and sequence TCR repertoires. For each donor, three plates each were used for CD4 naive and CD4 memory, two plates were used for CD8 naive, and one plate was used for CD8 memory. Between about 0.85 and 8.9 billion PBMCs per donor were obtained by leukapheresis. To estimate repertoire size and how much clonotypes are shared between individuals, the study performed deep sequencing of blood TCR repertoires from a handful of healthy adults.

From its cysteine to its phenylalanine, the CDR3 spans 9 amino acids. CDR3 DNA only is kept here, 27 bases in frame from base 1. CDR1 and CDR2 (MDHEN, SYDVKM) derive from the germline V gene. Cut back by 10 bases and 11 bases, the V and J ends lie 11 bases apart. For the CD8 naive samples, CD45RO-negative cells were positively selected for CCR7, yielding a CD45RA+CCR7+ population from which TemRA cells were excluded. Healthy HIV-negative adults with no recently reported acute infections or vaccinations were included as donors. All donors were Caucasian adults living in Nashville, Tennessee, USA. Blood was obtained by leukapheresis, after which PBMCs were separated by Ficoll-Histopaque density gradient centrifugation and cryopreserved in liquid nitrogen vapor phase. Purity and quantity of every magnetically sorted T cell population were checked by analytical flow cytometry. Genomic DNA was isolated from each sorted fraction and quantified by UV absorbance on a Nanodrop 2000c.

About this clone itself: Its binding antigen is unknown. There are no base qualities to consult, and no much larger clone falls within one base.

What the authors observed across the whole study: The genetic and exposure-history diversity represented was limited by the small number of donors. Estimated clonotype richness was generally larger for naive than for memory subsets. Sampling was restricted to blood, and TCR repertoires in tissues likely differ from the TCR repertoires found in blood. Based on pairwise subsampling, the degree of clonotype sharing among donors was expected to be affected by sequencing depth. Rarefaction of sorted-subset datasets indicated incomplete sequencing despite the large sequencing depth. Across four donors, approximately 5% of naive CD4, approximately 3.5% of naive CD8, about 2.3% of memory CD4, and 0.4% of memory CD8 clonotypes were shared. Compared with non-shared clonotypes, clonotypes shared by all four sorted-subset donors had higher generation probabilities.

Using the deep immunoSEQ assay, TCR CDR3 regions were amplified from genomic DNA by multiplex PCR. Extracted genomic DNA from each cell subset was spread evenly across all wells of several immunoSEQ 96-well plates, with each plate serving as a replicate. For sorted subsets, approximately 210 ng of genomic DNA, equivalent to tens of thousands of T cell genomes, went into each replicate PCR. Purified libraries were measured with a Qubit 3.0 fluorometer, size-checked on a Bioanalyzer 2100, and measured again with the KAPA Library Quantification kit. Every immunoSEQ 96-well plate was sequenced on a separate single-read 150-cycle Illumina NextSeq 550 flow cell. As for how the authors treated the data: Because only junctional sequences without quality scores were contained in the immunoSEQ output, filtering matching that applied to full-length reads could not be performed. Sequences were annotated with PyIR, a Python wrapper for IgBLAST v1.9, using IMGT germline references to assign V/J genes and CDR3. Reads were filtered out if the reads had weak V/J assignments (E-value above 1e-6), no CDR3, stop codons, out-of-frame junctions, or ambiguous translated residues. A V3J clonotype was defined by an identical inferred V gene, J gene, and CDR3 amino acid sequence. The percentage overlap between two repertoires was calculated by dividing the number of shared unique clonotypes by the size of the smaller repertoire. Repertoire richness was assessed with RTK rarefaction, the Chao1 estimator, and Recon v2.1 estimates of unobserved clonotypes. For all TCRbeta clonotypes obtained by the gDNA method from a few donors, generation probabilities were computed with OLGA. TCRdb holds this immuneACCESS table with in-frame rearrangements only. Some clones are missing; in checked studies, unresolved V genes explain under half, and the rest has no known cause. V and J calls and clone size follow that table, whereas D and trimming were derived from the DNA. This sample is represented by about 2.2 million clones; about 94% of them were singletons. The ten largest make up roughly 1.7% of the sample.

Sequencing was carried out using naive CD8+ T cells from PBMCs. What the cell subset or site label conveys for this sample: CD45RA+CCR7+. The sequence derives from a man aged 18-30 years in good health. Some clones in this sample may be carry-over from other donors' samples. The chain links TRBV28 with TRBJ1-1; the D gene is perhaps TRBD1, from 6 matching bases. CDR3 sequence: CAKTGGAFF. The nucleotide sequence reads TGTGCCAAAACGGGGGGCGCTTTCTTT.